Below, 9 T cell receptor beta chains from the same sample are listed, as sequenced in a study of CD8 T cells in Susac syndrome. The authors reverse transcribed about 0.5 to 1 ug RNA with random hexamers. TCRdb re-derived calls from the immunoSEQ multiplex PCR reads in MiXCR, one entry per CDR3 protein. The sample gives fewer than 350,000 distinct CDR3 sequences, just over 90% of which show up once; roughly 0.07% is in the top ten. The sequenced sample consisted of CD4+ T cells from PBMCs. These receptor sequences come from a human donor with multiple sclerosis.

The J gene is TRBJ2-5, the V gene TRBV27; no reliable D call. V lost 5 bases and J lost 2, with 15 bases in between. The germline gives CDR1 MNHEY, CDR2 SMNVEV (reference sequence). The CDR3 consists of 15 residues. CDR3: CASSPLRQSQETQYF. In nucleotides, the CDR3 is TGTGCCAGCAGTCCCCTACGGCAGTCTCAAGAGACCCAGTACTTC.

The J gene is TRBJ1-4, the V gene TRBV5-4; 12 bases line up with TRBD1. Germline trimming cut 4 bases from V and 9 bases from J; bases unmatched to any gene: 13. CDR3 length equals 17 residues. Germline V CDR1 and CDR2: SGHNT, YYREEE (reference sequence). CDR3 amino acids: CASSLGTGGRRGKKLFF. CDR3 nucleotides: TGTGCCAGCAGCCTTGGGACAGGGGGCAGGCGCGGAAAAAAACTGTTTTTT. The full variable domain, its missing parts supplied by reference TRBV5-4 and TRBJ1-4, is ETGVTQSPTHLIKTRGQQVTLRCSSQSGHNTVSWYQQALGQGPQFIFQYYREEENGRGNFPPRFSGLQFPNYSSELNVNALELDDSALYLCASSLGTGGRRGKKLFFGSGTQLSVL.

The CDR3 nucleotides are TGTGCCAGCAGCCAATGGGGGAGGGGCACAGATACGCAGTATTTT. This gives the protein CASSQWGRGTDTQYF. The genes are TRBV3-1 and TRBJ2-3; TRBD2 aligns across 7 bases. The trim removed 2 bases at V and 1 base at J, leaving 3 bases unmatched. The CDR3 runs to 15 residues. CDR1 and CDR2 from the germline V gene are LGHDT and YNNKEL (reference sequence).

This rearrangement joins TRBV7-9 to TRBJ1-6, with D perhaps TRBD1 (5 bases). Looked up from germline, CDR1 is SEHNR and CDR2 is FQNEAQ (reference sequence). The CDR3 loop spans 15 amino acids. Trimming took 3 bases from V and 10 from J, leaving 16 bases between them. The CDR3 reads CASSFELGVESPLHF. The CDR3 DNA is TGTGCCAGCAGCTTTGAACTGGGGGTCGAGTCACCCCTCCACTTT.

About this clonotype: One end of the junction fails to match germline, which may point to a read error. The rearrangement joins TRBV27 to TRBJ2-3, with 8 bases fitting TRBD1. The CDR3 sequence is 16 residues long. Germline-derived CDR1 and CDR2 are MNHEY and SMNVEV (reference sequence). CDR3 protein: CASSDAGTGHTGTQYF. CDR3 DNA sequence: TGTGCCAGCAGTGACGCCGGGACAGGACACACAGGTACGCAGTATTTT.

This clonotype was recorded a few times. This chain uses TRBV27 with TRBJ2-7; D is perhaps TRBD2 (6 bases). Germline V gene data show CDR1 as MNHEY and CDR2 as SMNVEV (reference sequence). The CDR3 consists of 13 residues. V lost 6 bases and J lost 5, with 14 bases in between. CDR3 amino acids: CASSNNWGDEQYF. CDR3 sequence (DNA): TGTGCCAGCAGCAACAATTGGGGGGACGAGCAGTACTTC.

This chain links TRBV29-1 with TRBJ1-4; weak D call: TRBD1 (5 bases). V was shortened by 7 bases and J by 13 bases, with 22 bases between the two germline ends. CDR3 size: 13 residues. Germline values: CDR1 SQVTM, CDR2 ANQGSEA. CDR3 in DNA: TGCAGCGCCCGGGACCGTGGATATGAGGGACTGTTTTTT. This sequence encodes CSARDRGYEGLFF.

The V gene is TRBV7-2, the J gene TRBJ2-2; TRBD1 is a possible D gene (6 bases). The germline gives CDR1 SGHTA, CDR2 FQGNSA. V was pared by 4 bases and J by 5 bases, with 14 bases between. CDR3 length: 15 residues. CDR3 bases: TGTGCCAGCAGCTGGTGGACAGCCGTAACCGGGGAGCTGTTTTTT. It codes for CASSWWTAVTGELFF. The full variable domain, rest sourced from reference TRBV7-2 and TRBJ2-2, is GAGVSQSPSNKVTEKGKDVELRCDPISGHTALYWYRQSLGQGLEFLIYFQGNSAPDKSGLPSDRFSAERTGGSVSTLTIQRTQQEDSAVYLCASSWWTAVTGELFFGEGSRLTVL.

The chain uses TRBV11-2 and TRBJ1-1, with D unresolved. The V end lost 5 bases, the J end lost 0 bases, and 10 bases lay between the germline ends. The CDR3 totals 14 residues. CDR1 is SGHAT, CDR2 FQNNGV, per germline. In DNA, the CDR3 is TGTGCCAGCAGCCGACCTCAGATGAACACTGAAGCTTTCTTT. Its protein is CASSRPQMNTEAFF.